This T cell receptor (beta chain) was observed in a study of Ad26.COV2.S vaccination and SARS-CoV-2 variants (dated by TCRdb to about 2021). Regarding the research as a whole: TCRbeta repertoire sequencing was used to assess the specificity and breadth of SARS-CoV-2-reactive T cell receptors after Ad26.COV2.S vaccination. A total of approximately 30 samples were included in the TCR-sequenced set, comprising about 20 Ad26.COV2.S vaccine recipients, 5 placebo recipients and 8 SARS-CoV-2 convalescent individuals. Here is what the overall study found, with its caveats: Non-spike TCR breadth was comparable between vaccine and placebo recipients, consistent with the vaccine containing only spike. The authors noted that total T cell responses may have been underestimated by the TCR breadth and depth analyses. Substantial breadth of spike-specific CD8+ and CD4+ T cell responses was reported after vaccination. Compared with placebo recipients, Ad26.COV2.S recipients showed higher spike-specific TCR breadth (P = 0.0014).

The CDR3 runs 16 residues from the cysteine to the phenylalanine. The CDR3 DNA has 48 bases and is translated from base 1. V sheds 0 bases and J sheds 0 bases, leaving 11 bases between their ends. The germline V gene supplies CDR1 WSHSY and CDR2 SAAADI. Note on this clone: This clone's antigen is unknown. Within one base of it there is no much larger clone, and no base qualities were kept.

Sample time point, as interpreted from the label and publication: individuals recovered from natural SARS-CoV-2 infection. The immunoSEQ Assay was used to sequence TCRbeta CDR3 regions. After extraction, genomic DNA underwent amplification by bias-controlled multiplex PCR, followed by high-throughput sequencing. From the authors' description of their analysis: To quantify the absolute abundance of every unique TCRbeta CDR3 region, sequences were collapsed and filtered. T cell fraction was estimated by normalization of TCRbeta template counts to usable DNA, with usable DNA being measured through amplification of reference genes present in all nucleated cells. Repertoire TCRs were annotated as SARS-CoV-2-specific when V gene, CDR3 amino acid sequence and J gene were exactly matched to a known reactive TCR set. The reference SARS-CoV-2 TCR set came from MIRA and was filtered for enrichment in COVID-19-positive ImmuneCODE repertoires, removing public or cross-reactive TCRs. Using the MIRA antigens, annotated TCRs were further analysed by specific ORF or by position within an ORF. Breadth was defined as the number of annotated unique rearrangements divided by the total number of unique productive rearrangements, and depth was defined as the summed frequency of the annotated unique rearrangements. Group comparisons of TCR breadth used two-sided Wilcoxon rank-sum tests. This immuneACCESS table, as held by TCRdb, lists in-frame sequences with V and J called but not all clones. Of the missing ones, under half trace to an unresolved V gene in checked studies; the others have no known cause. The V and J calls and clone size come from that table; D and trimming were worked out from the DNA. Across this sample there are 150,000 to 200,000 clones, with around nine tenths seen only once. About 5.5% of the sample is held by the ten biggest clonotypes.

This sequence originates from a human donor who had recovered from COVID-19. The starting material was peripheral blood, obtained after recovery from COVID-19. The sequence joins TRBV10-2 to TRBJ1-1; D gene: possibly TRBD1, on 5 matching bases. Here the CDR3 is given as CASSESPGRLNTEAFF. The DNA sequence is given as TGCGCCAGCAGTGAGTCGCCGGGACGGCTGAACACTGAAGCTTTCTTT.